These 18 T cell receptor beta chains share one sample of origin, sequenced in a study of blood T cell repertoires in COVID-19. The table came from immunoSEQ multiplex PCR; TCRdb's copy has only in-frame clones and leaves some out. This sample has approximately 250,000 clones, with 70% to 90% found just once. Sequenced sample: PBMCs or T cells enriched from blood (not recorded which). The receptors originated from a woman aged 40 to 50 with acute COVID-19.

The V call is TRBV2, the J call TRBJ1-3; possibly TRBD1 for D (6 bases). With 5 bases removed from V and 0 bases from J, the gap between germline ends came to 11 bases. CDR1 and CDR2 from the germline V gene are SNHLY and FYNNEI. This CDR3 comprises 15 residues. The chain's CDR3 is CASSIQGHSGNTIYF. The CDR3 region has the DNA TGTGCCAGCAGTATACAGGGCCACTCTGGAAACACCATATATTTT.

The rearrangement links TRBV7-2 to TRBJ2-5; no clear D. Germline V lookup: CDR1 SGHTA, CDR2 FQGNSA. The CDR3 covers 15 residues. The V end was cut by 3 bases, the J end by 0 bases, with 11 bases between. Here the CDR3 DNA reads TGTGCCAGCAGCTTGCAGTCAGGTTACCAAGAGACCCAGTACTTC. Its protein is CASSLQSGYQETQYF.

The V and J genes are TRBV9 and TRBJ2-1; 11 nucleotides line up with TRBD1. The germline V gene has CDR1 SGDLS and CDR2 YYNGEE. After removal of 0 bases from V and 8 bases from J, the junction contained 4 bases not matched to a gene. The CDR3 has 15 amino acids. The CDR3 coding sequence is TGTGCCAGCAGCGTAGGGGACAGGGGGTACGATGAGCAGTTCTTC. This codes for CASSVGDRGYDEQFF.

This clone occurred a few times. The V and J genes are TRBV11-3 and TRBJ1-2; D is ambiguous. V dropped 1 base and J dropped 8 bases, with 11 bases sitting between them. The CDR3 has 13 residues. The germline V gene has CDR1 SGHNT and CDR2 YENEEA. CDR3 nucleotide sequence: TGTGCCAGCAGCTTAGGGGTCGGCGGGGGCTACACCTTC. Amino acid sequence: CASSLGVGGGYTF.

V and J are TRBV19 and TRBJ1-2; no reliable D call. The CDR3 has 16 residues. V lost 6 bases and J lost 2, with 19 bases in between. Germline CDR1 and CDR2: LNHDA and SQIVND (reference sequence). As DNA, the CDR3 is TGTGCCAGTAGCCGTCCCGAGGCGTCTTTGAACTATGGCTACACCTTC. Translation gives CASSRPEASLNYGYTF. The full variable domain, with the rest looked up from reference TRBV19 and TRBJ1-2, is DGGITQSPKYLFRKEGQNVTLSCEQNLNHDAMYWYRQDPGQGLRLIYYSQIVNDFQKGDIAEGYSVSREKKESFPLTVTSAQKNPTAFYLCASSRPEASLNYGYTFGSGTRLTVV.

The chain has TRBV7-6 and TRBJ2-7, with 8 bases fitting TRBD2. CDR1 and CDR2 (germline): SGHVS, FNYEAQ. This CDR3 has 19 amino acids. Trimming at V came to 0 bases and at J to 6 bases, leaving 19 bases not matched to a gene. In DNA, the CDR3 is TGTGCCAGCAGCTTAGCGGATGGACGGAGAGCGGGAGCTACCTCCGAGCAGTACTTC. Protein sequence: CASSLADGRRAGATSEQYF.

The chain couples TRBV19 to TRBJ1-3, with 9 bases fitting TRBD1. The CDR3 has 16 amino acids. Unmatched junction bases numbered 9, after V lost 5 bases and J lost 4 bases. Germline-derived CDR1 and CDR2 are LNHDA and SQIVND (reference sequence). CDR3 bases: TGTGCCAGTAGTCAAGGGGGACAGGGCGCCGGAAACACCATATATTTT. It translates to CASSQGGQGAGNTIYF.

The chain uses TRBV7-9 and TRBJ2-5; tentatively, D is TRBD2 (5 bases). CDR1 and CDR2 from the germline V gene are SEHNR and FQNEAQ (reference sequence). V was clipped by 1 base and J by 5 bases, with 14 bases between them. This CDR3 is built from 15 residues. The CDR3 sequence: CASSLVLGPGETQYF. In DNA, the CDR3 is TGTGCCAGCAGCTTAGTCCTAGGCCCGGGGGAGACCCAGTACTTC. Looking up the rest from reference TRBV7-9 and TRBJ2-5 gives the full variable domain: DTGVSQNPRHKITKRGQNVTFRCDPISEHNRLYWYRQTLGQGPEFLTYFQNEAQLEKSRLLSDRFSAERPKGSFSTLEIQRTEQGDSAMYLCASSLVLGPGETQYFGPGTRLLVL.

J is TRBJ2-3 and V is TRBV5-1; tentative D call: TRBD2 (6 bases). CDR3 length: 17 residues. Trimming left V 2 bases short and J 8 bases short, with 24 bases between. Germline CDR1 is SGHRS and CDR2 is YFSETQ. Here the CDR3 reads CASSFGSTQGPQTTQYF. In DNA, the CDR3 is TGCGCCAGCAGCTTCGGGAGTACCCAGGGCCCACAGACTACGCAGTATTTT.

This clone was detected only a few times. The rearrangement uses TRBV19 and TRBJ1-5; D might be TRBD1 (5 bases). Trimming took off 3 bases at V and 4 bases at J, with 13 bases between the two ends. The CDR3 runs 15 residues. Germline V CDR1 and CDR2: LNHDA, SQIVND (reference sequence). CDR3 region: CASSIDWGGNQPQHF. The CDR3 coding sequence is TGTGCCAGTAGTATTGATTGGGGGGGAAATCAGCCCCAGCATTTT.

In nucleotides, the CDR3 is TGTGCCAGCAGTGATATACCTACAGGGGACTATGGCTACACCTTC. Translated, it gives CASSDIPTGDYGYTF. The chain couples TRBV6-1 to TRBJ1-2, with 7 bases fitting TRBD1. The CDR3 runs to 15 residues. Per the germline V gene, CDR1 is MNHNS and CDR2 is SASEGT. After removal of 3 bases from V and 3 bases from J, the junction contained 7 bases not matched to a gene.

The chain links TRBV2 to TRBJ1-6; TRBD1 is a possible D gene (5 bases). CDR1 is SNHLY, CDR2 FYNNEI, per germline. V was cut by 7 bases and J by 0 bases, with 16 bases left in between. This CDR3 is built from 17 residues. CDR3 loop: CASTLWGGSSYNSPLHF. CDR3 coding DNA: TGTGCCAGCACCCTATGGGGGGGGAGCTCCTATAATTCACCCCTCCACTTT.

This chain uses TRBV5-1 with TRBJ1-1; possible D gene TRBD1, 6 bases. The V end was cut by 7 bases, the J end by 1 base, with 20 bases between. The V gene's germline CDR1 is SGHRS and CDR2 YFSETQ. This CDR3 comprises 16 residues. CDR3 sequence (DNA): TGCGCCAGCTTAGGAGAAGAACAGGGAAGGAACACTGAAGCTTTCTTT. Translating gives CASLGEEQGRNTEAFF.

The chain links TRBV30 to TRBJ1-2, with D possibly matching TRBD1 (6 bases). The germline CDR1 and CDR2 sequences are GTSNPN and SVGIG (reference sequence). V was pared by 4 bases and J by 3 bases, with 9 bases between. The CDR3 consists of 12 residues. The CDR3: CAWTGAHYGYTF. For the CDR3, the DNA is TGTGCCTGGACAGGGGCGCACTATGGCTACACCTTC.

The J gene is TRBJ1-5, the V gene TRBV24-1, with 9 positions matching TRBD1. V lost 4 bases and J lost 3; bases outside the gene matches: 9. The CDR3 has 17 amino acids. Germline CDR1 reads KGHDR; CDR2 reads SFDVKD. CDR3 bases: TGTGCCACCAGTGACTCCGGGACAGGGCGACTCAATCAGCCCCAGCATTTT. It encodes CATSDSGTGRLNQPQHF.

The V gene is TRBV27, the J gene TRBJ2-7; no definite D call. This CDR3 comprises 14 residues. Germline lookup yields CDR1 MNHEY and CDR2 SMNVEV (reference sequence). V shed 3 bases and J shed 4 bases, with 13 bases lying between them. This chain's CDR3 is CASSFGRQNYEQYF. As DNA, the CDR3 is TGTGCCAGCAGTTTTGGCAGGCAAAATTACGAGCAGTACTTC.

The CDR3 bases are TGTGCCAGCAGTGAACAGGGGGAGAATCAGCCCCAGCATTTT. It specifies CASSEQGENQPQHF. V usage is TRBV6-1 and J usage is TRBJ1-5; TRBD1 agrees at 7 bases. The CDR3 has 14 residues. CDR1 and CDR2 from the germline V gene are MNHNS and SASEGT. V was clipped by 2 bases and J by 4 bases; unmatched bases: 2.

The chain couples TRBV6-5 to TRBJ1-4, with D hard to call. Trimming cost V 0 bases and J 7 bases, with 12 bases left between them. Germline-derived CDR1 and CDR2 are MNHEY and SVGAGI. The length of the CDR3 is 15 residues. This CDR3 reads CASSYSRRGTEKLFF. For the CDR3, the DNA is TGTGCCAGCAGTTACTCGAGGCGGGGTACTGAAAAACTGTTTTTT.